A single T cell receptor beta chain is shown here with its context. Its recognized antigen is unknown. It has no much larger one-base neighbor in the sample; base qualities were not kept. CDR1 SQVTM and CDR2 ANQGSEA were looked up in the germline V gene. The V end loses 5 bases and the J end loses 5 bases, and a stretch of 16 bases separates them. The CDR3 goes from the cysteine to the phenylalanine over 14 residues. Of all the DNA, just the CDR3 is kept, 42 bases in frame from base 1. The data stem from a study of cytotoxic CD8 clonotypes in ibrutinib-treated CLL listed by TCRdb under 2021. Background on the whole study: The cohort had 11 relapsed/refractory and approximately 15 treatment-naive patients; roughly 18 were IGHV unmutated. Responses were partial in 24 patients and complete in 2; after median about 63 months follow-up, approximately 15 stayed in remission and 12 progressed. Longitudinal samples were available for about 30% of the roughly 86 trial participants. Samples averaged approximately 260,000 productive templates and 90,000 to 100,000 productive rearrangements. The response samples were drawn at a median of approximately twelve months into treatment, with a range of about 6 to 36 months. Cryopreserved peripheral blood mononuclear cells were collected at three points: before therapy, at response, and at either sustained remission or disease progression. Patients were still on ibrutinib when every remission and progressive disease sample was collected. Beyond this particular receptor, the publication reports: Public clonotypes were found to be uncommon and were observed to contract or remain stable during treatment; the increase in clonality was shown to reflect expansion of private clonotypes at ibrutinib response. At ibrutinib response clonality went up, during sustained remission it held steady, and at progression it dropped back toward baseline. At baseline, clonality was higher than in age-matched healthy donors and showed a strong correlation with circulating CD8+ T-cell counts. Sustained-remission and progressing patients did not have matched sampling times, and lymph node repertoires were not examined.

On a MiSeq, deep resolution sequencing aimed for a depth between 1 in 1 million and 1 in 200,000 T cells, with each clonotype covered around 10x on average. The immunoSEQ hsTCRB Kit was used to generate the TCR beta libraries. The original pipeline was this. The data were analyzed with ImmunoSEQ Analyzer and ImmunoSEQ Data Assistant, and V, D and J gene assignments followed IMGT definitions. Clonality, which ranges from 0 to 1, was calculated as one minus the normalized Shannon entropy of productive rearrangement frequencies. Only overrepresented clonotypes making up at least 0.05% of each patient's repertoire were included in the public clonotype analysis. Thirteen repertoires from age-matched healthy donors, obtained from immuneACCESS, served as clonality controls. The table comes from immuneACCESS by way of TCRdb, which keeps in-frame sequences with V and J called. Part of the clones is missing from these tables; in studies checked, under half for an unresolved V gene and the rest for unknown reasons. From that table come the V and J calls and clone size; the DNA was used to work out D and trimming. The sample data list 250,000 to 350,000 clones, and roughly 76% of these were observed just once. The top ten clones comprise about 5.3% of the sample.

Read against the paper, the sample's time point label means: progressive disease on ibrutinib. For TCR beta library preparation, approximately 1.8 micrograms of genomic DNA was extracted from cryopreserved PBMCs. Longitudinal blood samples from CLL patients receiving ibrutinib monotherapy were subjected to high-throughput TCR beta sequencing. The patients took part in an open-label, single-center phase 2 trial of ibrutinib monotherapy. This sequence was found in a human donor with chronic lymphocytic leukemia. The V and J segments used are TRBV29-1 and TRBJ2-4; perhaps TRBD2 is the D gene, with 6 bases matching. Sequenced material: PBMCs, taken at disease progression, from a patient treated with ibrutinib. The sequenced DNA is TGCAGCGTTCTTCCAAGTGGGAGGCAAAACATTCAGTACTTC. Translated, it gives CSVLPSGRQNIQYF.